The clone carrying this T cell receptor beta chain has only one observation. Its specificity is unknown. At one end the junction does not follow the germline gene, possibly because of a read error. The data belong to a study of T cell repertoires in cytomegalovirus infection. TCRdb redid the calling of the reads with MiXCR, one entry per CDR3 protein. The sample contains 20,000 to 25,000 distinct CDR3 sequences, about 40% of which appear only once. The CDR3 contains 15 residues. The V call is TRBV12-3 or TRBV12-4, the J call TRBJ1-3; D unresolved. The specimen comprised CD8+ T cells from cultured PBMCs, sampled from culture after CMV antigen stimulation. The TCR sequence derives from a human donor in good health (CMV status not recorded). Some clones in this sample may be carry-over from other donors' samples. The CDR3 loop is CVSGERQISGNTIYF. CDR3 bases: TGTGTCAGCGGCGAGCGACAAATCTCTGGAAACACCATATATTTT.